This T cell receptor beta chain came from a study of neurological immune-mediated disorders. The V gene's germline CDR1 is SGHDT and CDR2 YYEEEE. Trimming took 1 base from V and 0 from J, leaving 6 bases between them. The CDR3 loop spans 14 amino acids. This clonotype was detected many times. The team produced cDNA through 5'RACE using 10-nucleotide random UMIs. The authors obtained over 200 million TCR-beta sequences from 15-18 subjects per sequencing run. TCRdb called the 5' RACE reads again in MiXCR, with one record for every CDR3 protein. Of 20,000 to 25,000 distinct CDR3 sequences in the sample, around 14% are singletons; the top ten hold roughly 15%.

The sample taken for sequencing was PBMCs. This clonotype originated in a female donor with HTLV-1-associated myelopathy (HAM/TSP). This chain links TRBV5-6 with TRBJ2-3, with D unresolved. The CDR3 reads CASSLRASTDTQYF. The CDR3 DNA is TGTGCCAGCAGCTTGAGGGCCAGCACAGATACGCAGTATTTT. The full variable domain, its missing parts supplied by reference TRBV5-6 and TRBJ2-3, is DAGVTQSPTHLIKTRGQQVTLRCSPKSGHDTVSWYQQALGQGPQFIFQYYEEEERQRGNFPDRFSGHQFPNYSSELNVNALLLGDSALYLCASSLRASTDTQYFGPGTRLTVL.